The sequence of this TCR beta chain was determined in a study of patients and donors after allogeneic stem cell transplantation (dated by TCRdb to 2018 to 2021). Library preparation was by RT-PCR. For sequencing, a NextSeq 550 was employed. The public sequencing data were trimmed at Q25 with fastp and processed into clonotypes with MiXCR by TCRdb, which kept only in-frame beta chains. Rows matching on CDR3 protein sequence are summarized as one entry with the most common DNA and genes. In this sample the table shows about 960,000 distinct CDR3 sequences, about a sixth of which occur a single time. The top ten constitute around 6% of the sample. The CDR3 goes from the cysteine to the phenylalanine over 14 residues. Only CDR3 DNA is held: 42 bases, read in frame from base 1. V is pared back by 5 bases and J by 5 bases, with 16 bases lying between the germline termini. CDR1 and CDR2 (SGHKS, YYEKEE) derive from the germline V gene (reference sequence).

As regards this clonotype: The antigen this receptor binds is unknown. No per-base quality is available; no much larger clone lies one base away.

The receptor comes from a human donor who was either an allogeneic HSCT recipient or a stem cell or donor lymphocyte infusion donor (not recorded which). It is not recorded whose cells these are; they may come from a transplant donor. The sequence is built from TRBV5-5 and TRBJ1-1; a confident D gene designation cannot be given. The sequenced material came from blood, either unsorted or a sorted T cell fraction (not recorded which). The base sequence is TGTGCCAGCAGACCAACCTGGGGTAGAACTGAAGCTTTCTTT. The encoded protein is CASRPTWGRTEAFF.